This T cell receptor beta chain originates from a study of shared T cell receptors in the human thymus. The CDR3 has 16 residues. Deletions cut 4 bases from V and 0 bases from J, with 13 bases between. Germline V gene sequence: CDR1 MDHEN, CDR2 SYDVKM. The repertoire was sequenced with immunoSEQ multiplex PCR; TCRdb's copy has only in-frame clones and lacks some. Of over 350,000 clones listed, just under 95% were seen once; the top ten hold approximately 0.02%. Material for sequencing was thymocytes. This sequence was found in a human donor. The chain joins TRBV28 to TRBJ1-3; D remains unclear. As DNA, the CDR3 is TGTGCCAGCAGTTCGCGTCGGCTCAGCTCTGGAAACACCATATATTTT. It encodes CASSSRRLSSGNTIYF.